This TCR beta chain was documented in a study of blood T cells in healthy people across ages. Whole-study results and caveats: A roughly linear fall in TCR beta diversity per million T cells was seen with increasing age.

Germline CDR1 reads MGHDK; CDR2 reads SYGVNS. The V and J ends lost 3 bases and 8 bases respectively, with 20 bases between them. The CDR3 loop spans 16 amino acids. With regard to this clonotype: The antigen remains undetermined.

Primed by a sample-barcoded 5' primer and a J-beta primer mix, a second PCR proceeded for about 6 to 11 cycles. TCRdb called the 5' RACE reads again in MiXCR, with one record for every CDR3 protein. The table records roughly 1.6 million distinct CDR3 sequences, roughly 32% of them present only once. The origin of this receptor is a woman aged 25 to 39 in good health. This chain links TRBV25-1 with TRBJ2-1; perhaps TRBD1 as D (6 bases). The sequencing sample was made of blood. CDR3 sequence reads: CASSDRRNPKGDEQFF. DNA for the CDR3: TGTGCCAGCAGTGACCGCCGGAACCCTAAGGGGGATGAGCAGTTCTTC.